This entry lists 15 T cell receptor beta chains sequenced from one sample in a study of blood T cell repertoires in COVID-19 (TCRdb year 2020). The library was produced with the immunoSEQ multiplex PCR assay. Drawn from immuneACCESS, this table holds only the in-frame rearrangements with V and J called that TCRdb kept. Clones are partly lost; checked studies trace under half to an unresolved V gene and leave the rest unexplained. The sample table shows about 180,000 clones, and around 83% are seen once. The ten largest clonotypes hold 5.4% of the sample. The sample consisted of peripheral blood. The receptors here all came from a woman aged 45-65 years with COVID-19, enrolled during active disease.

V usage is TRBV4-2 and J usage is TRBJ1-2, with D perhaps TRBD1 (6 bases). The V end lost 10 bases, the J end lost 0 bases, and 15 bases lay between the germline ends. Per germline, CDR1 LGHNA and CDR2 YNFKEQ. This CDR3 contains 14 residues. The CDR3 loop is CATHQGQPNYGYTF. CDR3 in DNA: TGTGCCACCCACCAGGGACAACCTAACTATGGCTACACCTTC.

This clone was detected a few times. This chain joins TRBV6-6 and TRBJ1-1, with a weak D call TRBD1 (6 bases). V lost 6 bases to trimming and J lost 0 bases, with 8 bases between them. The CDR3 runs 13 residues. Germline assignment: CDR1 MNHNY and CDR2 SVGAGI (reference sequence). The CDR3 here is CASRGQLNTEAFF. The CDR3 bases are TGTGCCAGCAGAGGACAGTTGAACACTGAAGCTTTCTTT.

A few counts support this clone. This chain links TRBV4-3 with TRBJ1-2; the D gene is possibly TRBD1 (5 bases). From germline, CDR1 is LGHNA and CDR2 YSLEER. CDR3 length equals 15 residues. Deletions cut 4 bases from V and 4 bases from J, with 16 bases between. CDR3 sequence reads: CASSPDSPPAYGYTF. CDR3 nucleotides: TGCGCCAGCAGCCCCGACAGCCCCCCTGCCTATGGCTACACCTTC.

This sequence joins TRBV7-9 and TRBJ2-3, with unresolved D. CDR3 size: 11 residues. Trimming took 8 bases from V and 6 from J, leaving 9 bases between them. The V gene's germline CDR1 is SEHNR and CDR2 FQNEAQ (reference sequence). CDR3 coding DNA: TGTGCCAGCGGGCGTTGGGATACGCAGTATTTT. Protein product: CASGRWDTQYF.

This clone occurred many times. DNA for the CDR3: TGCAGTGCTAGACCCCTCAATGAGCAGTTCTTC. As protein: CSARPLNEQFF. The rearrangement uses TRBV20-1 and TRBJ2-1, with unresolved D. This CDR3 is built from 11 residues. The germline gives CDR1 DFQATT, CDR2 SNEGSKA (reference sequence). V lost 2 bases, J lost 6 bases, and 5 bases lay in between.

On this clone: Distinct nucleotide sequences in the sample also encode this CDR3. The chain carries TRBV6-5 and TRBJ1-4, with 7 positions matching TRBD1. Germline V gene lookup returns CDR1 MNHEY and CDR2 SVGAGI. V shed 2 bases and J 0 bases; nucleotides not matched to a gene: 0. The CDR3 loop spans 15 amino acids. The CDR3 DNA reads as TGTGCCAGCAGTTACACAGGGGCAACTAATGAAAAACTGTTTTTT. It is translated as CASSYTGATNEKLFF.

The chain uses TRBV12-3 or TRBV12-4 and TRBJ2-1; TRBD2 matches at 7 bases. Trimming at V came to 5 bases and at J to 4 bases, leaving 2 bases not matched to a gene. The CDR3 spans 13 residues. The CDR3: CASSVRGYNEQFF. The CDR3 DNA follows: TGTGCCAGCAGTGTGCGGGGGTACAATGAGCAGTTCTTC.

The gene calls are TRBV4-1 and TRBJ2-3, with TRBD2 identical over 11 bases. Germline values: CDR1 MGHRA, CDR2 YSYEKL. The J segment lost 5 bases and the V segment lost 5 bases, leaving 6 bases of the junction unmatched. This CDR3 contains 15 residues. CDR3 coding DNA: TGCGCCAGCAGCGGTAGCGGGGGGGCGAGAGATACGCAGTATTTT. Its translation is CASSGSGGARDTQYF.

This clone was counted once. Other nucleotide sequences in the sample specify the same CDR3. The V gene is TRBV7-9, the J gene TRBJ2-3; TRBD2 matches 7 bases. V lost 0 bases, J lost 2 bases, and 2 bases stayed unmatched. CDR3 length: 15 residues. Looked up from germline, CDR1 is SEHNR and CDR2 is FQNEAQ (reference sequence). The CDR3 sequence: CASSLASGDTDTQYF. The CDR3 nucleotides read TGTGCCAGCAGCTTAGCCAGCGGGGACACAGATACGCAGTATTTT.

The J gene is TRBJ2-1, the V gene TRBV7-2; possibly TRBD2 for D (7 bases). Germline V lookup: CDR1 SGHTA, CDR2 FQGNSA. CDR3 length: 17 residues. Trimming took 0 bases from V and 4 from J, leaving 16 bases between them. The CDR3 coding sequence is TGTGCCAGCAGCTTAGCGTTTCTGGCGGGGGCGTACAATGAGCAGTTCTTC. It codes for CASSLAFLAGAYNEQFF.

The rearrangement uses TRBV5-1 and TRBJ2-7; TRBD2 is a possible D gene (5 bases). The CDR3 extends over 15 amino acids. CDR1 is SGHRS, CDR2 YFSETQ, per germline. The V and J ends lost 5 bases and 2 bases respectively, with 17 bases between them. The CDR3 nucleotides read TGCGCCAGCAGTCTCCACCAGGAGGTTACCTACGAGCAGTACTTC. Encoded protein: CASSLHQEVTYEQYF.

The table lists this clone with a count of one. The rearrangement joins TRBV3-1 (or the pseudogene TRBV3-2) to TRBJ1-5; D gene uncertain. CDR1 and CDR2 (germline): LGHDT, YNNKEL (reference sequence). The CDR3 runs to 13 residues. V was shortened by 0 bases and J by 5 bases, with 5 bases between the two germline ends. DNA of the CDR3: TGTGCCAGCAGCCAAGACCCCGATCAGCCCCAGCATTTT. This gives the protein CASSQDPDQPQHF.

The chain carries TRBV19 and TRBJ1-2, with a tentative D call TRBD1 (5 bases). CDR1 is LNHDA, CDR2 SQIVND, per germline (reference sequence). Trimming shortened V by 0 bases and J by 7 bases, and 15 bases separated the two germline ends. The CDR3 sequence is 15 residues long. CDR3 in DNA: TGTGCCAGTAGTATAGATTATCAGGGCCTGGGTGGCTACACCTTC. Translating it yields CASSIDYQGLGGYTF.

V and J are TRBV2 and TRBJ2-7; 8 bases line up with TRBD2. The junction had 7 bases not matched to a gene; V was cut back by 3 bases and J by 6 bases. Germline-derived CDR1 and CDR2 are SNHLY and FYNNEI. This CDR3 region has 14 residues. The CDR3 sequence is CASSDIGGGAEQYF. The CDR3 region has the DNA TGTGCCAGCAGTGACATCGGGGGGGGCGCCGAGCAGTACTTC.

The rearrangement links TRBV4-1 to TRBJ2-3; TRBD2 matches 10 bases. The ends lost 0 bases at V and 2 bases at J; junction bases unmatched: 11. The germline gives CDR1 MGHRA, CDR2 YSYEKL. The CDR3 is 19 residues long. DNA of the CDR3: TGCGCCAGCAGCCAAGAAACGCTAAGCGGGGGGGACCCCACAGATACGCAGTATTTT. Amino acids: CASSQETLSGGDPTDTQYF.